The clone carrying this TCR beta chain was seen once. Per the authors' pipeline: Using reference gene primer amplification, nucleated cell counts were estimated. Clones were read by immunoSEQ multiplex PCR, and TCRdb kept only the in-frame ones, dropping some. V and J calls and clone size are given by that table; D and trimming were obtained from the DNA. The sample consists of approximately 75,000 clones, 70% to 85% of them appearing once. The data are from a study of blood T cell repertoires in COVID-19. On the study more broadly: Samples representing acute and convalescent COVID-19 were sourced from the United States, Italy and Spain. In each case, the material was cDNA or gDNA derived from T cells, B-cell-depleted T cells, or PBMCs.

V lost 8 bases and J 8 bases, leaving 6 bases between the germline ends. This CDR3 has 9 residues. The rearrangement links TRBV23-1 to TRBJ2-5; possibly TRBD1 for D (5 bases). TRBV23-1 is given ORF status, its function remaining uncertain. The clonotype originates from a woman in her forties or fifties with acute or convalescent COVID-19. Sequencing was done on a sample of peripheral blood. CDR3: CASQGTQYF. CDR3 nucleotides: TGCGCCAGCCAGGGAACCCAGTACTTC.